The 11 T cell receptor beta chains below all came from one sample that was sequenced in a study of human T cells and chemical hapten exposure. Each cDNA molecule in the library carried unique molecular identifiers. TCRdb used MiXCR to reprocess the reads, holding one entry per CDR3 protein. Of around 120,000 distinct CDR3 sequences listed, over 6.5% are singletons. Unfractionated whole blood yielded total RNA. The sample comprised whole blood. Every receptor here comes from a human donor in good health. Some clones in this sample may be carry-over from other donors' samples.

This clonotype has ten or more counts. V is TRBV7-9 and J is TRBJ1-4, with a weak D call TRBD1 (6 bases). Germline V gene sequence: CDR1 SEHNR, CDR2 FQNEAQ (reference sequence). The CDR3 totals 16 residues. The V end was cut by 3 bases, the J end by 8 bases, with 19 bases between. The CDR3 here is CASSFGGGIGGEKLFF. In DNA form, the CDR3 reads TGTGCCAGCAGCTTTGGGGGCGGGATCGGAGGGGAAAAACTGTTTTTT.

The V and J genes are TRBV20-1 and TRBJ2-1; TRBD2 aligns across 13 bases. CDR1 and CDR2 (germline): DFQATT, SNEGSKA (reference sequence). Trimming took 2 bases from V and 1 from J; bases not matched to a gene: 2. The CDR3 is 16 residues long. In DNA form, the CDR3 reads TGCAGTGCTAGAACGACTAGCGGGAGGTCCTACAATGAGCAGTTCTTC. It is translated as CSARTTSGRSYNEQFF.

Ten or more counts support this clonotype. This chain links TRBV6-5 with TRBJ1-1; D is unresolved. This CDR3 has 15 residues. Germline CDR1 is MNHEY and CDR2 is SVGAGI. V lost 2 bases to trimming and J lost 2 bases, with 12 bases between them. DNA for the CDR3: TGTGCCAGCAGTTACCAGGAGCAGGCCAACACTGAAGCTTTCTTT. Translated: CASSYQEQANTEAFF.

This chain uses TRBV12-3 or TRBV12-4 with TRBJ1-2, with TRBD1 identical over 7 bases. The junction had 6 bases not matched to a gene; V was cut back by 8 bases and J by 6 bases. CDR3 size: 12 residues. The CDR3 protein is CASGFDRDGYTF. CDR3 bases: TGTGCCAGCGGGTTTGACAGGGATGGCTACACCTTC.

This clonotype was detected a few times. The gene calls are TRBV2 and TRBJ1-6; TRBD1 matches 9 bases. The V gene's germline CDR1 is SNHLY and CDR2 FYNNEI. This CDR3 spans 15 amino acids. J lost 7 bases, V lost 6 bases, and 7 bases had no gene match. For the CDR3, the DNA is TGTGCCAGCAGAAACAGGGGGCCGGAGAATTCACCCCTCCACTTT. As protein: CASRNRGPENSPLHF.

Many counts were recorded for this clonotype. The rearrangement joins TRBV6-5 to TRBJ2-7; D not resolved. Germline V CDR1 and CDR2: MNHEY, SVGAGI. The length of the CDR3 is 15 residues. With 0 bases removed from V and 2 bases from J, the gap between germline ends came to 11 bases. For the CDR3, the DNA is TGTGCCAGCAGTTACTCGTGGACGGAACCCTACGAGCAGTACTTC. Protein product: CASSYSWTEPYEQYF.

The rearrangement joins TRBV6-1 to TRBJ2-7; tentatively, D is TRBD1 or TRBD2 (7 bases each). CDR1 and CDR2 from the germline V gene are MNHNS and SASEGT. Trimming shortened V by 7 bases and J by 3 bases, and 13 bases separated the two germline ends. This CDR3 has 13 residues. CDR3 sequence (DNA): TGTGCCAGCATCCAGGGGGGGAGCTACGAGCAGTACTTC. Protein sequence: CASIQGGSYEQYF.

The rearrangement joins TRBV10-1 to TRBJ2-5, with TRBD1 identical over 7 bases. From germline, CDR1 is WNHNN and CDR2 SYGVQD (reference sequence). The CDR3 has 14 residues. V lost 2 bases, J lost 3 bases, and 3 bases stayed unmatched. This CDR3 is CASSETGTEETQYF. Written as DNA, the CDR3 is TGCGCCAGCAGTGAGACCGGGACAGAAGAGACCCAGTACTTC.

In its sample, this clonotype was seen many times. The chain couples TRBV7-2 to TRBJ2-1; D not resolved. With 10 bases removed from V and 4 bases from J, the gap between germline ends came to 14 bases. In germline, CDR1 is SGHTA, CDR2 FQGNSA. The length of the CDR3 is 13 residues. The chain's CDR3 is CATVRTPYNEQFF. The CDR3 DNA sequence: TGTGCCACGGTCCGGACCCCTTACAATGAGCAGTTCTTC.

The V gene is TRBV21-1, the J gene TRBJ2-7; the table's D call, TRBD1, was not checked against the DNA. TRBV21-1 is a pseudogene. The CDR3 consists of 20 residues. The CDR3 loop reads CASSKGSVGRGRSTSYEQYF. As DNA, the CDR3 is TGTGCCAGCAGCAAAGGGTCTGTGGGCAGGGGGCGGAGTACCTCCTACGAGCAGTACTTC.

This clonotype occurred a few times. The rearrangement joins TRBV4-1 to TRBJ1-4, with D unclear. Trimming pared 1 base from V and 0 bases from J, leaving 9 bases between. The CDR3 covers 16 residues. Germline CDR1 MGHRA, CDR2 YSYEKL. CDR3 sequence reads: CASSQVQAATNEKLFF. The CDR3 DNA sequence: TGCGCCAGCAGCCAAGTCCAGGCGGCAACTAATGAAAAACTGTTTTTT.